Listed below are T cell receptor beta chains from one sample, sequenced in a study of T cell repertoires in cytomegalovirus infection. TCRdb processed the reads anew with MiXCR; each CDR3 protein has one entry. Among fewer than 900,000 distinct CDR3 sequences listed, roughly 28% were seen once. No antigen has been assigned to these receptors. Specimen: cultured CD8+ T cells from PBMCs, collected from culture after CMV antigen stimulation. These receptors were collected from a human donor in good health (CMV status not recorded). Some clones in this sample may be carry-over from other donors' samples. Both conserved end residues are part of each CDR3. A D gene is named only where the DNA matches it firmly. The size entry is marked missing in some rows and otherwise reads once, few, many or a size class.

clone_size d_call j_call v_call cdr3_aa cdr3_nt
- - TRBJ1-1 TRBV6-2/TRBV6-3 CASSGMGVEAFF TGTGCCAGCAGCGGGATGGGAGTTGAAGCTTTCTTT
- - TRBJ2-1 TRBV28 CASRDIGGHYNEQFF TGTGCCAGCAGAGATATAGGCGGTCACTACAATGAGCAGTTCTTC
many TRBD1 TRBJ2-1 TRBV7-2 CASSNRGNEQFF TGTGCCAGCAGCAACAGGGGGAATGAGCAGTTCTTC
many - TRBJ1-5 TRBV7-8 CASSLRGWGAGSNQPQHF TGTGCCAGCAGCTTAAGGGGGTGGGGGGCCGGCTCCAATCAGCCCCAGCATTTT
few - TRBJ1-4 TRBV27 CASSKLATNEKLFF TGTGCCAGCTCGAAGTTGGCAACTAATGAAAAACTGTTTTTT
- - TRBJ2-3 TRBV7-9 CASSMLATTDTQYF TGTGCCAGCAGCATGCTAGCCACCACAGATACGCAGTATTTT
- - TRBJ2-5 TRBV7-9 CATRDRSETQYF TGTGCCACCCGGGATCGTTCAGAGACCCAGTACTTC
many - TRBJ2-1 TRBV6-4 CASSVAIQGEEANEQFF TGTGCCAGCAGTGTGGCAATACAGGGTGAGGAAGCCAATGAGCAGTTCTTC
- TRBD2 TRBJ2-2 TRBV6-5 CATTTHPAGGAGELFF TGTGCCACCACGACCCACCCAGCGGGGGGAGCCGGGGAGCTGTTTTTT
few - TRBJ2-4 TRBV2 CASSIGTSTKNIQYF TGTGCCAGCAGTATCGGAACCTCGACCAAAAACATTCAGTACTTC
many - TRBJ2-7 TRBV7-9 CASSLERTPYEQYF TGTGCCAGCAGCTTAGAAAGGACACCCTACGAGCAGTACTTC
few TRBD1 TRBJ2-3 TRBV28 CASSFLRDSTTDTQYF TGTGCCAGCAGTTTTCTCCGGGACAGTACTACAGATACGCAGTATTTT
few - TRBJ2-2 TRBV6-6 CALGGGGTGELFF TGTGCCCTTGGGGGAGGAGGGACCGGGGAGCTGTTTTTT
few - TRBJ1-2 TRBV28 CASSTAIRQIYGYTF TGTGCCAGCAGTACAGCTATCCGGCAGATCTATGGCTACACCTTC
once - TRBJ1-5 TRBV7-8 CASSLVDTNNQPQHF TGTGCCAGCAGCTTAGTGGACACAAACAATCAGCCCCAGCATTTT
- TRBD1 TRBJ2-6 TRBV12-3/TRBV12-4 CASSLARGDSSGANVLTF TGTGCCAGCAGTTTAGCGCGAGGGGACAGCTCTGGGGCCAACGTCCTGACTTTC
- TRBD1 TRBJ2-3 TRBV27 CASSLFVTGGTDTQYF TGTGCCAGCAGTTTATTCGTGACAGGGGGCACAGATACGCAGTATTTT
- TRBD2 TRBJ2-3 TRBV9 CASSTSGGPHSTDTQYF TGTGCCAGCAGCACAAGCGGGGGGCCCCATAGCACAGATACGCAGTATTTT
few - TRBJ2-3 TRBV23-1 CASSQSREPRGTDTQYF TGCGCCAGCAGTCAATCGAGGGAACCAAGGGGCACAGATACGCAGTATTTT
few - TRBJ2-5 TRBV20-1 CSARTRREETQYF TGCAGTGCTAGAACCCGACGGGAGGAGACCCAGTACTTC
few - TRBJ1-5 TRBV6-1 CASFRGGSQPQHF TGTGCCAGTTTTAGGGGCGGGTCCCAGCCCCAGCATTTT
- - TRBJ2-5 TRBV6-5 CASSYGQATLETQYF TGTGCCAGCAGTTACGGGCAGGCGACCCTCGAGACCCAGTACTTC